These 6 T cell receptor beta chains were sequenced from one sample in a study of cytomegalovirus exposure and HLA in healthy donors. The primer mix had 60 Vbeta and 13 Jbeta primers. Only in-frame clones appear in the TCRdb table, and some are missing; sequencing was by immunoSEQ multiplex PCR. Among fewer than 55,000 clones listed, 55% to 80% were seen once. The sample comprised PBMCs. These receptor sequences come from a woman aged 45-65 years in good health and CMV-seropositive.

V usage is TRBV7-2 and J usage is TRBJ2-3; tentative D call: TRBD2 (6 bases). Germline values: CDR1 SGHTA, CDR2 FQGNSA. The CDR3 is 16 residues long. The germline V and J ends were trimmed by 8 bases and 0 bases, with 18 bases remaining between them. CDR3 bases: TGTGCCAGCGGGTCCGGGGGACCGATTAGCACAGATACGCAGTATTTT. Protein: CASGSGGPISTDTQYF.

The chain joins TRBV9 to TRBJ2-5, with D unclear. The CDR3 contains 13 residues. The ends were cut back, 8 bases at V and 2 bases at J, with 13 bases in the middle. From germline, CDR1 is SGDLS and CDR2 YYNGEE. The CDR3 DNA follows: TGTGCCAGTGGCGGAAGCTCTCAAGAGACCCAGTACTTC. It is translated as CASGGSSQETQYF.

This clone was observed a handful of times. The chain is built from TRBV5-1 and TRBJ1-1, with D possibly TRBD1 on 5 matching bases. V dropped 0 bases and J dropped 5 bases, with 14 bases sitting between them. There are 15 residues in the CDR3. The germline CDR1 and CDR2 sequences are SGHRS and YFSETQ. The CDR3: CASSLEELRGTEAFF. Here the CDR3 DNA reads TGCGCCAGCAGCTTGGAGGAACTACGGGGGACTGAAGCTTTCTTT. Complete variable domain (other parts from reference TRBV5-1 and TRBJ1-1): KAGVTQTPRYLIKTRGQQVTLSCSPISGHRSVSWYQQTPGQGLQFLFEYFSETQRNKGNFPGRFSGRQFSNSRSEMNVSTLELGDSALYLCASSLEELRGTEAFFGQGTRLTVV.

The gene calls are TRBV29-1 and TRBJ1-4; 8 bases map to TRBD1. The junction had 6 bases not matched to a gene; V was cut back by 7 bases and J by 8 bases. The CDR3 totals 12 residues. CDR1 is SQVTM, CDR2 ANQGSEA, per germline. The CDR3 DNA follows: TGCAGCGGTCGACAGGGGCGGGAAAAACTGTTTTTT. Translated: CSGRQGREKLFF.

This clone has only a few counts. CDR3 in amino acids: CALTGGSYEQYF. The CDR3 DNA follows: TGTGCCTTAACAGGGGGTTCCTACGAGCAGTACTTC. The V and J genes are TRBV27 and TRBJ2-7, with 8 bases identical to TRBD1. V gave up 11 bases and J gave up 1 base; unmatched junction bases: 4. The germline CDR1 and CDR2 sequences are MNHEY and SMNVEV (reference sequence). The CDR3 has 12 amino acids.

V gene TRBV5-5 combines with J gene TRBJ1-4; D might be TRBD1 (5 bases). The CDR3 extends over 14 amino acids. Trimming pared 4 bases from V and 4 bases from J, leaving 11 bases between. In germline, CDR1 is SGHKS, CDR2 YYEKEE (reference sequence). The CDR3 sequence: CASSRGGGNEKLFF. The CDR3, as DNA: TGTGCCAGCAGCCGGGGGGGAGGTAATGAAAAACTGTTTTTT.